This T cell receptor beta chain was sequenced for a study of blood T cells in healthy people across ages. General study points: The fall in TCR beta diversity per million T cells was roughly linear with age.

Germline V gives CDR1 SGHAT, CDR2 FQNNGV. This CDR3 has 15 amino acids. The ends were cut back, 2 bases at V and 2 bases at J, with 10 bases in the middle. A word on this clonotype: The target antigen is unknown.

Primed by a sample-barcoded 5' primer and a J-beta primer mix, a second PCR proceeded for about 6 to 12 cycles. TCRdb re-called the 5' RACE reads with MiXCR, one entry per CDR3 protein. The profile shows about 1,000,000 distinct CDR3 sequences, under 45% of them singletons. Sequenced input: blood. The rearrangement links TRBV11-2 to TRBJ2-1; D tentatively reads TRBD1 or TRBD2 (5 bases each). The sequence was collected from an older woman in good health. CDR3 loop: CASSLTGPAYNEQFF. CDR3 bases: TGTGCCAGCAGCTTAACGGGACCGGCCTACAATGAGCAGTTCTTC.